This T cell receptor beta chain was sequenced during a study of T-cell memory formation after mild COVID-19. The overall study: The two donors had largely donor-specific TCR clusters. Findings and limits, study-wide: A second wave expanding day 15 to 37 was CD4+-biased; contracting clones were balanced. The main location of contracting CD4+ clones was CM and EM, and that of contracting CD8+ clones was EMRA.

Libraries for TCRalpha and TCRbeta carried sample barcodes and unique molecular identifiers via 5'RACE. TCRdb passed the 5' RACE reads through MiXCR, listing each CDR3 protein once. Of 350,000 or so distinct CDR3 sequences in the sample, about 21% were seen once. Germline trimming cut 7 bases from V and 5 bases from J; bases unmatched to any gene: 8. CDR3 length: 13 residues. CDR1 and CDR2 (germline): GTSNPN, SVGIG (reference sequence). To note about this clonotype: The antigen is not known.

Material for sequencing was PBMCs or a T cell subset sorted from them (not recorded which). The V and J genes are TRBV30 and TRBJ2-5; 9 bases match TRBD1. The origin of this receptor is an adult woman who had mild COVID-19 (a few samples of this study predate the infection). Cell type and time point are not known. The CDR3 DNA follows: TGTGCCTCCGGGACAGGGAATAGTGAGACCCAGTACTTC. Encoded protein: CASGTGNSETQYF.